The present T cell receptor (beta chain) was sequenced within a study of molecular identifiers for immune sequencing clone quantification. The study, taken as a whole, reports: The study found clones above 20 RNA copies held over 97% of effector molecules and under 1% in naive cells.

One entry per CDR3 protein results from TCRdb running MiXCR on the PCR reads. The table includes 600,000 to 650,000 distinct CDR3 sequences, 15% to 20% detected once. Investigators produced naive CD8 libraries from approximately 20,000 to 1,000,000 sorted cells, drawing on 10%, 30% or 50% RNA. Turning to this clonotype: Its antigen is not known.

This sequence was found in a human donor in good health. Some libraries in this study had Jurkat cell RNA spiked in. The sample taken for sequencing was naive CD8+ T cells from blood, with Jurkat cell RNA spiked in. Subset here: FACS-sorted CD8+CD4-CCR7+CD45RA+ naive T cells.

CDR3 in amino acids: CASSIGDRGLSEQFF. DNA of the CDR3: TGTGCCAGTAGTATTGGGGACAGGGGTTTGAGTGAGCAGTTCTTC. The chain has TRBV19 and TRBJ2-1; the match to TRBD1 covers 10 bases. V gave up 3 bases and J gave up 9 bases; unmatched junction bases: 8. This CDR3 has 15 amino acids. Germline CDR1 and CDR2: LNHDA and SQIVND (reference sequence).